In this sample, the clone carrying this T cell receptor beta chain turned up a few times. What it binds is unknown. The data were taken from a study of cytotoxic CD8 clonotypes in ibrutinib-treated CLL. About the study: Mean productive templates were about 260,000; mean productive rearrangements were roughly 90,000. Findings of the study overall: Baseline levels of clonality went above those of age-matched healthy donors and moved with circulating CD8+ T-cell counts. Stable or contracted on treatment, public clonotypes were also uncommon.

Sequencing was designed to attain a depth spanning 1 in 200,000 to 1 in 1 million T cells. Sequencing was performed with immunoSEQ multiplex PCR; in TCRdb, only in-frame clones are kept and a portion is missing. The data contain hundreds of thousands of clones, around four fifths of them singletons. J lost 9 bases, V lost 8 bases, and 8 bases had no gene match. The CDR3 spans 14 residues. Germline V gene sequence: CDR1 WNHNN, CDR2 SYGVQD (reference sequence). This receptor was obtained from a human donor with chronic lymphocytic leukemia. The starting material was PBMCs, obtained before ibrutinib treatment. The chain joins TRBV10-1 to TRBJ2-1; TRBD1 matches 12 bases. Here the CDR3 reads CASSPGQGAREQFF. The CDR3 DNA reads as TGCGCCAGCTCACCGGGACAGGGGGCGCGTGAGCAGTTCTTC.